The present entry profiles one T cell receptor (beta chain) with its context. This entry is derived from a study of cytomegalovirus exposure and HLA in healthy donors. Here immunoSEQ multiplex PCR was the method, and the copy in TCRdb shows in-frame clones only, minus some. This sample has under 200,000 clones, with about 90% found just once. The CDR3 runs 13 residues. Unmatched junction bases numbered 11, after V lost 10 bases and J lost 8 bases. The germline gives CDR1 LNHDA, CDR2 SQIVND (reference sequence). The chain uses TRBV19 and TRBJ1-1; TRBD1 aligns across 9 bases. The source material was PBMCs. The source is a woman between 18 and 29 years old in good health and CMV-seropositive. In DNA, the CDR3 is TGTGCCACCCTAAAACAGGGGGCAAGGGAAGCTTTCTTT. Residues: CATLKQGAREAFF.